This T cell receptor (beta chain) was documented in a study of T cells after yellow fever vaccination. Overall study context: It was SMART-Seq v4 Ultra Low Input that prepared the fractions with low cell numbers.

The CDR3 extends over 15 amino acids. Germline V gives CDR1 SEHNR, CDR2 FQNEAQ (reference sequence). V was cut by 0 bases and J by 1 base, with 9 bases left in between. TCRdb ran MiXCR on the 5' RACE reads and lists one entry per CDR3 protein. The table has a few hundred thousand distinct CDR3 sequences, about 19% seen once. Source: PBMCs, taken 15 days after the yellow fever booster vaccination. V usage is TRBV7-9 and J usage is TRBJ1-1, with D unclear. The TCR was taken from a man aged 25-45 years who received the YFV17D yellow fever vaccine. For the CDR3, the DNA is TGTGCCAGCAGCTTAGCGGGCAGGAAGAACACTGAAGCTTTCTTT. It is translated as CASSLAGRKNTEAFF. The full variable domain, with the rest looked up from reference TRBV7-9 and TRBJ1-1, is DTGVSQNPRHKITKRGQNVTFRCDPISEHNRLYWYRQTLGQGPEFLTYFQNEAQLEKSRLLSDRFSAERPKGSFSTLEIQRTEQGDSAMYLCASSLAGRKNTEAFFGQGTRLTVV.